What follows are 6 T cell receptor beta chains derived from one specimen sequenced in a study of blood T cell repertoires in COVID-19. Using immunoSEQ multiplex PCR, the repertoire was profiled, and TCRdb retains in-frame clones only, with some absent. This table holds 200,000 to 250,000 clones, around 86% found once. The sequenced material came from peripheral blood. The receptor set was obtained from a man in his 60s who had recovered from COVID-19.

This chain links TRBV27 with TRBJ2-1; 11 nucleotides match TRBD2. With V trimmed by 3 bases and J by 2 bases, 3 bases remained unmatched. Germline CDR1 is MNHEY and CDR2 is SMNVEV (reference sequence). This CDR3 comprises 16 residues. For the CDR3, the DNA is TGTGCCAGCAGTTTTTCTAGCGGGAGGACCTACAATGAGCAGTTCTTC. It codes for CASSFSSGRTYNEQFF.

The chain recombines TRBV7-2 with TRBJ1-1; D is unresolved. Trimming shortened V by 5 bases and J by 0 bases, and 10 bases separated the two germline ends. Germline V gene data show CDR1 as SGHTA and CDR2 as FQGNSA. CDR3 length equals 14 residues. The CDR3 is CASSVLSVNTEAFF. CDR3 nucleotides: TGTGCCAGCAGCGTTCTCTCAGTGAACACTGAAGCTTTCTTT.

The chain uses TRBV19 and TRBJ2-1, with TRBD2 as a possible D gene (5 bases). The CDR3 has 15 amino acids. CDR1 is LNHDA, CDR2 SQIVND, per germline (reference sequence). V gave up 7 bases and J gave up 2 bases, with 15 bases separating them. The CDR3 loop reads CASIRWEFPYNEQFF. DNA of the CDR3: TGTGCCAGTATTAGGTGGGAGTTTCCCTACAATGAGCAGTTCTTC.

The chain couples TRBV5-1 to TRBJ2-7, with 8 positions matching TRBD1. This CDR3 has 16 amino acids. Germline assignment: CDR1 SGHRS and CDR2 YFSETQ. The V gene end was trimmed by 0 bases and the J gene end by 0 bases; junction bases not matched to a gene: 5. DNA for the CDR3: TGCGCCAGCAGCTTGGGTGGGACAGGACCCTCCTACGAGCAGTACTTC. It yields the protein CASSLGGTGPSYEQYF.

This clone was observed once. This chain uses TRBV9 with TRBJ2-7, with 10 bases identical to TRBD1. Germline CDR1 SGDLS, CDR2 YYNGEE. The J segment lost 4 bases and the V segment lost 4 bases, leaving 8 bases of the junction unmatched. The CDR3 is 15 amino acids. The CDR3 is CASSSGGTGAYEQYF. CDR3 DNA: TGTGCCAGCAGCTCGGGAGGGACAGGGGCATACGAGCAGTACTTC. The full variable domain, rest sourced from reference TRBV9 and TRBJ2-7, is DSGVTQTPKHLITATGQRVTLRCSPRSGDLSVYWYQQSLDQGLQFLIQYYNGEERAKGNILERFSAQQFPDLHSELNLSSLELGDSALYFCASSSGGTGAYEQYFGPGTRLTVT.

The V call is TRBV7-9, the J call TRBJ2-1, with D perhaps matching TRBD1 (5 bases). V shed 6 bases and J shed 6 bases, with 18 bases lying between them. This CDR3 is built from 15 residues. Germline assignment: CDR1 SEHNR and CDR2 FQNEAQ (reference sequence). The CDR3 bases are TGTGCCAGCAGATTGGACACCAGTAGGTCCAATGAGCAGTTCTTC. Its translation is CASRLDTSRSNEQFF.